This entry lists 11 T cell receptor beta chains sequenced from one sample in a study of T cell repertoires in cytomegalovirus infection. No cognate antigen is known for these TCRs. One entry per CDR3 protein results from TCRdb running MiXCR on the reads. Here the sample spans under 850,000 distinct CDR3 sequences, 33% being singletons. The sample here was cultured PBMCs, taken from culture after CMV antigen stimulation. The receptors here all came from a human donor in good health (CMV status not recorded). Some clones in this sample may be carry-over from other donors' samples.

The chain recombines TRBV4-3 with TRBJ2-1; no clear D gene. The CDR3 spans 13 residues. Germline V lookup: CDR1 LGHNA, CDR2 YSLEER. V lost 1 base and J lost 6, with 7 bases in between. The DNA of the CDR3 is TGCGCCAGCAGCCAAGCCGTCAGCAATGAGCAGTTCTTC. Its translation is CASSQAVSNEQFF.

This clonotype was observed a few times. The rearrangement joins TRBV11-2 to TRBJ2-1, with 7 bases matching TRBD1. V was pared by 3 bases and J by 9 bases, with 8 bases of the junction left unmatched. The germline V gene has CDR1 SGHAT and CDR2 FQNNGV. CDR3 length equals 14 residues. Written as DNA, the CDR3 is TGTGCCAGCAGCTTCAAGGGGGCCGAGGTTGAGCAGTTCTTC. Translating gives CASSFKGAEVEQFF.

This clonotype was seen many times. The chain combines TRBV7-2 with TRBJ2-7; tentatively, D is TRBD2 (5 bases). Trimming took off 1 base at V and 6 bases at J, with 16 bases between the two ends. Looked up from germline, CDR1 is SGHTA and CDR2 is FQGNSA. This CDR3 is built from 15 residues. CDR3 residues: CASSLDRVRSGEQYF. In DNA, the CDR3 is TGTGCCAGCAGCTTAGATCGAGTTAGGAGCGGCGAGCAGTACTTC.

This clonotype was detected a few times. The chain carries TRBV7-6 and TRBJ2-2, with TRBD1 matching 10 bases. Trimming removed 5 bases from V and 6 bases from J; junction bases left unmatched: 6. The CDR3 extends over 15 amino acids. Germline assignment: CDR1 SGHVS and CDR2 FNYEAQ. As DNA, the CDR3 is TGTGCCAGCAGCACCCGGGACAGGGGTGCCGGGGAGCTGTTTTTT. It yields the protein CASSTRDRGAGELFF.

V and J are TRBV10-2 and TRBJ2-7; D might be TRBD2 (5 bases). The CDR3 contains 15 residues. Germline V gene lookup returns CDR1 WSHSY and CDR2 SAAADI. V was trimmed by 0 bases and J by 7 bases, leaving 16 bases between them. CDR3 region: CASSESIPTGEEQYF. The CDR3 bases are TGCGCCAGCAGTGAGTCCATCCCCACCGGGGAAGAGCAGTACTTC.

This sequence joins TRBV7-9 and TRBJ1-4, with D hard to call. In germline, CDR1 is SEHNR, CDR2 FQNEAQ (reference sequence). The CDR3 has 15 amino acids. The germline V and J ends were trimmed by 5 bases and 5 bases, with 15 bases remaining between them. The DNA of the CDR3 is TGTGCCAGCAGCAATTGGGAGAGGACGAATGAAAAACTGTTTTTT. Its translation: CASSNWERTNEKLFF.

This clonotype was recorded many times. As DNA, the CDR3 is TGTGCCAGCAGCCCAGGATCTGGAAACACCATATATTTT. Amino acid sequence: CASSPGSGNTIYF. The chain combines TRBV7-9 with TRBJ1-3; D call uncertain. From germline, CDR1 is SEHNR and CDR2 FQNEAQ (reference sequence). Trimming cost V 5 bases and J 1 base, with 6 bases left between them. This CDR3 has 13 residues.

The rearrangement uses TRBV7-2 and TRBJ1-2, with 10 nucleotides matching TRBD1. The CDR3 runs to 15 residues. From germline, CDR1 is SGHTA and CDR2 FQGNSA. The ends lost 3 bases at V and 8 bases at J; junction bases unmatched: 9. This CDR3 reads CASSFKRDRGRGYTF. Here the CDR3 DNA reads TGTGCCAGCAGCTTCAAAAGGGACAGGGGAAGGGGCTACACCTTC.

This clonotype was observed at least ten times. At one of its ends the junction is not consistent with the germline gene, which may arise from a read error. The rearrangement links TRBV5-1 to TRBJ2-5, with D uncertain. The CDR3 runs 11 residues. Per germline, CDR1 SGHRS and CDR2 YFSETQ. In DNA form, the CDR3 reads TGTGCCAGCAGCTCCCAAGAGACCCAGTACTTC. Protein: CASSSQETQYF.

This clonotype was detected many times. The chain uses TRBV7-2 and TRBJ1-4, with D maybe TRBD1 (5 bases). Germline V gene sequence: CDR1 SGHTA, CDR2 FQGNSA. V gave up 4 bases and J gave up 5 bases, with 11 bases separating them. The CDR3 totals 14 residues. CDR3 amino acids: CASSSQAINEKLFF. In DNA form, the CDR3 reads TGTGCCAGCAGCTCACAGGCGATCAATGAAAAACTGTTTTTT.

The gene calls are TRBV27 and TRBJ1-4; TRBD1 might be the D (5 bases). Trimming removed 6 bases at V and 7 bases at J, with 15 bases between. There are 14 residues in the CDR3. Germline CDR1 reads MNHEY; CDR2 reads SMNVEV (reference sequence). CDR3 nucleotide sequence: TGTGCCAGCAGCTCGACAGAGGCAGGTGAAAAACTGTTTTTT. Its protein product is CASSSTEAGEKLFF.